One sample yielded the 6 T cell receptor beta chains listed below, sequenced in a study of shared clonotypes between healthy human individuals (dated by TCRdb to the early 2020s). The method behind the library was the immunoSEQ multiplex PCR assay. TCRdb retrieved this table from immuneACCESS and kept in-frame rearrangements only. Not all clones are present; in checked studies, unresolved V genes account for under half, and no reason is known for the remainder. The sample has just over 2,000,000 clones on record, 85% to 95% of them singletons. 0.9% to 1.4% of the sample is taken by the ten largest. CD8 naive samples were obtained by positive selection for CCR7 among CD45RO-negative cells, yielding a CD45RA+CCR7+ population from which TemRA cells were excluded. Sequenced: naive CD8+ T cells sorted from blood. Taken with the paper, the label for cell subset or site translates to: CD45RA+CCR7+. Receptors were obtained from a man in his late teens or twenties in good health.

This clone came up once. This chain links TRBV14 with TRBJ2-7; D is uncertain. This CDR3 comprises 16 residues. The germline V gene encodes CDR1 SGHDN and CDR2 FVKESK. V lost 0 bases and J lost 3, with 15 bases in between. The CDR3 here is CASSQDRSPPVYEQYF. Here the CDR3 DNA reads TGTGCCAGCAGCCAAGATCGCAGTCCCCCTGTCTACGAGCAGTACTTC.

The V call is TRBV10-2, the J call TRBJ2-5; perhaps TRBD2 as D (7 bases). The V gene's germline CDR1 is WSHSY and CDR2 SAAADI. CDR3 length: 14 residues. The germline V and J ends were trimmed by 8 bases and 1 base, with 14 bases remaining between them. The CDR3 region has the DNA TGCGCCAGCTGGGAGGGGGGACTCCAAGAGACCCAGTACTTC. Translation gives CASWEGGLQETQYF.

This chain links TRBV6-5 with TRBJ2-5, with 9 bases that match TRBD2. The ends lost 7 bases at V and 5 bases at J; junction bases unmatched: 5. Germline CDR1 MNHEY, CDR2 SVGAGI. The CDR3 sequence is 13 residues long. The CDR3 here is CASKAGGRETQYF. Written as DNA, the CDR3 is TGTGCCAGCAAAGCGGGAGGACGGGAGACCCAGTACTTC.

The genes are TRBV4-1 and TRBJ2-5; no reliable D call. Trimming left V 4 bases short and J 4 bases short, with 10 bases between. Germline V CDR1 and CDR2: MGHRA, YSYEKL. The CDR3 runs to 13 residues. CDR3 sequence (DNA): TGCGCCAGCAGCCCCCGGACGGGAGAGACCCAGTACTTC. Residues: CASSPRTGETQYF.

The chain uses TRBV13 and TRBJ1-5; 12 nucleotides agree with TRBD1. Germline V lookup: CDR1 PRHDT, CDR2 FYEKMQ (reference sequence). CDR3 length: 16 amino acids. J lost 4 bases, V lost 2 bases, and 3 bases had no gene match. CDR3 DNA sequence: TGTGCCAGCAGCTTAAGGGGACAGGGGGCAAATCAGCCCCAGCATTTT. It translates to CASSLRGQGANQPQHF.

The chain employs TRBV27 and TRBJ2-1, with TRBD1 matching over 12 bases. CDR3 size: 15 residues. Germline trimming cut 2 bases from V and 7 bases from J; bases unmatched to any gene: 3. CDR1 is MNHEY, CDR2 SMNVEV, per germline (reference sequence). In DNA form, the CDR3 reads TGTGCCAGCAGTTTAGGGACAGGGGGCTGGAATGAGCAGTTCTTC. Translating it yields CASSLGTGGWNEQFF.